Shown below are 11 T cell receptor beta chains from a single sample sequenced in a study of cytomegalovirus exposure and HLA in healthy donors. Researchers ran the PCR with 60 Vbeta and 13 Jbeta primers. Assay used: immunoSEQ multiplex PCR; TCRdb lists only in-frame clones, some missing. This sample has fewer than 350,000 clones, with 80% to 90% found just once. Sample: PBMCs. Receptors originate from a woman aged 18-29 years in good health and CMV-seronegative.

The chain is built from TRBV4-1 and TRBJ1-2; TRBD1 agrees at 10 bases. The CDR3 loop spans 14 amino acids. Germline-derived CDR1 and CDR2 are MGHRA and YSYEKL. J gave up 8 bases and V 1 base, and 4 bases lay outside the gene matches. The CDR3 reads CASSQGQGADGYTF. The DNA of the CDR3 is TGCGCCAGCAGCCAAGGACAGGGGGCGGACGGCTACACCTTC.

The chain is built from TRBV4-1 and TRBJ2-5, with TRBD2 matching 8 bases. V was pared by 4 bases and J by 5 bases, with 6 bases of the junction left unmatched. CDR1 is MGHRA and CDR2 is YSYEKL in the germline V gene. CDR3 length equals 14 residues. The CDR3 sequence: CASSRTRLAETQYF. The CDR3 nucleotides are TGCGCCAGCAGCCGGACCAGACTAGCGGAGACCCAGTACTTC.

This chain links TRBV4-1 with TRBJ2-7, with a weak D call TRBD2 (6 bases). Trimming took 10 bases from V and 0 from J, leaving 16 bases between them. This CDR3 contains 14 residues. Germline-derived CDR1 and CDR2 are MGHRA and YSYEKL. The CDR3 sequence: CANPGDSSSYEQYF. Written as DNA, the CDR3 is TGCGCCAACCCGGGGGATTCAAGCTCCTACGAGCAGTACTTC.

The chain couples TRBV18 to TRBJ1-1, with D possibly being TRBD1 (5 bases). V gave up 2 bases and J gave up 4 bases, with 14 bases separating them. CDR3 length equals 15 residues. In germline, CDR1 is KGHSH, CDR2 LQKENI. The CDR3 protein is CASSPRSSTGTEAFF. The CDR3 nucleotides are TGTGCCAGCTCACCAAGATCTTCAACAGGCACTGAAGCTTTCTTT. The entire variable domain, with the rest obtained from reference TRBV18 and TRBJ1-1, is as follows: NAGVMQNPRHLVRRRGQEARLRCSPMKGHSHVYWYRQLPEEGLKFMVYLQKENIIDESGMPKERFSAEFPKEGPSILRIQQVVRGDSAAYFCASSPRSSTGTEAFFGQGTRLTVV.

The chain links TRBV7-9 to TRBJ1-2, with D unclear. CDR1 is SEHNR, CDR2 FQNEAQ, per germline (reference sequence). V lost 2 bases and J lost 12, with 13 bases in between. The length of the CDR3 is 12 residues. The CDR3 region has the DNA TGTGCCAGCAGCTTAAGTTCGGGTACGGACACCTTC. As protein: CASSLSSGTDTF.

This chain links TRBV2 with TRBJ2-3; D unresolved. Deletions cut 4 bases from V and 6 bases from J, with 14 bases between. The germline gives CDR1 SNHLY, CDR2 FYNNEI. This CDR3 region has 14 residues. CDR3 residues: CASSGSSPRDTQYF. CDR3 coding DNA: TGTGCCAGCAGTGGGTCGTCACCGAGGGATACGCAGTATTTT.

J is TRBJ2-7 and V is TRBV27; 9 bases agree with TRBD1. V lost 5 bases, J lost 3 bases, and 2 bases stayed unmatched. Germline V gene sequence: CDR1 MNHEY, CDR2 SMNVEV (reference sequence). The CDR3 spans 13 residues. Here the CDR3 DNA reads TGTGCCAGCAGTCCGACAGGGGGCTACGAGCAGTACTTC. This gives the protein CASSPTGGYEQYF.

The chain joins TRBV6-6 to TRBJ1-5, with D unresolved. There are 13 residues in the CDR3. The V gene's germline CDR1 is MNHNY and CDR2 SVGAGI (reference sequence). V lost 6 bases to trimming and J lost 4 bases, with 10 bases between them. The DNA for the CDR3 is TGTGCCAGCAGAAACAGCCAGAATCAGCCCCAGCATTTT. This codes for CASRNSQNQPQHF.

Points on this clone: The junction departs from the called germline gene at one end, perhaps through a read error. The rearrangement links TRBV7-9 to TRBJ1-4, with D possibly matching TRBD1 (6 bases). The CDR3 covers 14 residues. The germline V gene has CDR1 SEHNR and CDR2 FQNEAQ (reference sequence). In DNA form, the CDR3 reads TGTTCCAGCAGCCCTAACAGGGTTCATGAAAAACTGTTTTTT. Translating it yields CSSSPNRVHEKLFF.

This chain uses TRBV30 with TRBJ1-6; D perhaps matches TRBD1 (5 bases). The ends were cut back, 0 bases at V and 7 bases at J, with 10 bases in the middle. Germline values: CDR1 GTSNPN, CDR2 SVGIG (reference sequence). There are 14 residues in the CDR3. The CDR3 sequence: CAWSVRGGNSPLHF. The CDR3 nucleotides are TGTGCCTGGAGTGTACGGGGGGGAAATTCACCCCTCCACTTT.

The chain couples TRBV7-9 to TRBJ1-5; D uncertain. Germline CDR1 reads SEHNR; CDR2 reads FQNEAQ (reference sequence). This CDR3 region has 15 residues. Trimming removed 4 bases from V and 7 bases from J, with 17 bases in between. For the CDR3, the DNA is TGTGCCAGCAGCTCTACAGTTTCCCCAGGACAGCCCCAGCATTTT. Its protein is CASSSTVSPGQPQHF.